This T cell receptor beta chain was identified during a study of identical twins. TCRdb called the 5' RACE reads again in MiXCR, with one record for every CDR3 protein. The table shows 1.5 million or so distinct CDR3 sequences, with under 35% occurring only once. Germline V lookup: CDR1 MGHDK, CDR2 SYGVNS. The CDR3 is 11 residues long. The V end lost 4 bases, the J end lost 11 bases, and 11 bases lay between the germline ends. This clonotype was observed a few times. Sample: cord blood. This receptor was taken from a newborn girl in good health. This rearrangement joins TRBV25-1 to TRBJ2-5; no clear D. The CDR3 protein is CASSGFKEQYF. DNA for the CDR3: TGTGCCAGCAGTGGGTTTAAAGAGCAGTACTTC.